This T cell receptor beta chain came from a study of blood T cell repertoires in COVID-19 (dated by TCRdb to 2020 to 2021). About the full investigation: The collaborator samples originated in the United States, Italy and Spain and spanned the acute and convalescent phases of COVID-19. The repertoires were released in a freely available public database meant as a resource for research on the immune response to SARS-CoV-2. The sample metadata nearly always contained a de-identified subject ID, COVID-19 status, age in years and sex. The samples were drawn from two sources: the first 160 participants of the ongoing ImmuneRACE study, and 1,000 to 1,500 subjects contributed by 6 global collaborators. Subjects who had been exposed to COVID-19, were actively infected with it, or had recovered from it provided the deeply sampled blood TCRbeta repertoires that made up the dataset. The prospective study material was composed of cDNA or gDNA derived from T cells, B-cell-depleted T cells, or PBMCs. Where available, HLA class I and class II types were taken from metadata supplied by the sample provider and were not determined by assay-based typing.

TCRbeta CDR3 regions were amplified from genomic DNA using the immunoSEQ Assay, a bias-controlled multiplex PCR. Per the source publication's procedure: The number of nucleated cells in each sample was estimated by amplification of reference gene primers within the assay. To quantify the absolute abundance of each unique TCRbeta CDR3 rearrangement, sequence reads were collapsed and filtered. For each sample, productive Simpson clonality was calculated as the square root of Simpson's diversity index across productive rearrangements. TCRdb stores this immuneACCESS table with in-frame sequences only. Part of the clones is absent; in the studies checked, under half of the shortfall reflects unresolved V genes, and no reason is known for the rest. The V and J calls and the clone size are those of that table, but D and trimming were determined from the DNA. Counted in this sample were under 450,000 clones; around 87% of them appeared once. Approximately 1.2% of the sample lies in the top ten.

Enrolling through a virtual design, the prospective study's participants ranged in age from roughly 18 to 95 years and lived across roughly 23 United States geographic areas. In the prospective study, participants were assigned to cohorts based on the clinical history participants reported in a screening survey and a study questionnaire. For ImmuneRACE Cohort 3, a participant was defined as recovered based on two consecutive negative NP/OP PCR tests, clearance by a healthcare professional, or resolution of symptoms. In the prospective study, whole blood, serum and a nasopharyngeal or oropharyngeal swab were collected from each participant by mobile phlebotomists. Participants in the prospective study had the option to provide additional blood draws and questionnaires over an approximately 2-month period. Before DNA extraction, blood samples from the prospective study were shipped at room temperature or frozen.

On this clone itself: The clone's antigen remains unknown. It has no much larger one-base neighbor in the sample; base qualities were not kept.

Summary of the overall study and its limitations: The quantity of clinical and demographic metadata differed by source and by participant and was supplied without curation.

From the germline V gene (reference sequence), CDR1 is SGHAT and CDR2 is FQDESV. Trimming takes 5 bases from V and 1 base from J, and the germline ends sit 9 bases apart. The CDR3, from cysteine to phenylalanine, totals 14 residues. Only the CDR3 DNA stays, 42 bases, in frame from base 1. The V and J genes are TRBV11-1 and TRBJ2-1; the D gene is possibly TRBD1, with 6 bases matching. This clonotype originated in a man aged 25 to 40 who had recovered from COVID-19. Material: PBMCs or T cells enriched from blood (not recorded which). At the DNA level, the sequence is TGTGCCAGCAGCCCCGGACAGTCCTACAATGAGCAGTTCTTC. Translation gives CASSPGQSYNEQFF.